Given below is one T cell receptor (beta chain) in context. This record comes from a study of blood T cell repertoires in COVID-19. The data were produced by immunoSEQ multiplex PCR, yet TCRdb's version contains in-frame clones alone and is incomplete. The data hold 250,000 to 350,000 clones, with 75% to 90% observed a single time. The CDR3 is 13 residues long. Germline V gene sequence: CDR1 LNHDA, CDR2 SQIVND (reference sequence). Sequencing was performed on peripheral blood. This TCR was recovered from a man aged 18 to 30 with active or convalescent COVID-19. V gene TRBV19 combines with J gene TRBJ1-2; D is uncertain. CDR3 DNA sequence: TGTGCGACCACCTCATATAGCAACTATGGCTACACCTTC. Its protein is CATTSYSNYGYTF.